This is a list of T cell receptor beta chains from one sample in a study of Ad26.COV2.S vaccination and SARS-CoV-2 variants. The table came from immunoSEQ multiplex PCR; TCRdb's copy has only in-frame clones and leaves some out. The data show a few hundred thousand clones, around 91% seen once. The input for sequencing was peripheral blood, taken in a trial of Ad26.COV2.S vaccine versus placebo. These receptors originate from a person between 18 and 59 years old who received the Ad26.COV2.S COVID-19 vaccine or a placebo. The CDR3 runs from the conserved cysteine through the conserved F or W. Fields, in order: clone size, J gene, V gene, D gene, CDR3 protein, CDR3 DNA. The D gene is left open where the match is weak. Size values are once, few and many counts, or a class for expanded clones, and some rows have none.

-	TRBJ2-1	TRBV5-6	TRBD2	CASSMTSGNEQFF	TGTGCCAGCAGCATGACTAGCGGGAATGAGCAGTTCTTC
-	TRBJ2-2	TRBV5-5	TRBD1	CASSLGQAFTGELFF	TGTGCCAGCAGCTTAGGACAGGCTTTTACCGGGGAGCTGTTTTTT
-	TRBJ2-1	TRBV7-3	TRBD2	CASSFSSLAGGGPNEQFF	TGTGCCAGCAGCTTCTCATCGCTAGCGGGAGGCGGCCCCAATGAGCAGTTCTTC
few	TRBJ1-2	TRBV6-5	-	CASSSTGSGYTF	TGTGCCAGCAGTTCGACAGGTTCTGGCTACACCTTC
-	TRBJ1-2	TRBV18	-	CASSAPGSSRGGYTF	TGTGCCAGCTCAGCTCCCGGGTCTTCGCGGGGTGGCTACACCTTC
once	TRBJ1-2	TRBV7-3	TRBD1	CASSPGGQAKNYGYTF	TGTGCCAGCAGCCCAGGGGGGCAGGCGAAAAACTATGGCTACACCTTC
many	TRBJ2-6	TRBV6-4	-	CASSDDSSGANVLTF	TGTGCCAGCAGTGACGACAGCTCTGGGGCCAACGTCCTGACTTTC
-	TRBJ2-1	TRBV3-1/TRBV3-2	-	CASSPASYNEQFF	TGTGCCAGCAGCCCCGCTAGCTACAATGAGCAGTTCTTC
-	TRBJ2-4	TRBV7-2	-	CASSLELNIQYF	TGTGCCAGCAGCTTAGAACTAAACATTCAGTACTTC
-	TRBJ2-5	TRBV24-1	-	CATSDLRRETQYF	TGTGCCACCAGTGATTTGCGACGGGAGACCCAGTACTTC
-	TRBJ2-3	TRBV19	TRBD1	CASSIGTGYPDTQYF	TGTGCCAGTAGTATTGGGACAGGGTATCCAGATACGCAGTATTTT
once	TRBJ2-7	TRBV2	TRBD1	CASSAWTGPGEQYF	TGTGCCAGCAGTGCATGGACAGGGCCGGGCGAGCAGTACTTC
-	TRBJ2-5	TRBV6-1	TRBD2	CASSERGGEAQYF	TGTGCCAGCAGTGAACGGGGAGGGGAGGCCCAGTACTTC
-	TRBJ2-3	TRBV30	TRBD2	CAWSGLAGAGDTQYF	TGTGCCTGGAGCGGGCTAGCGGGAGCTGGAGATACGCAGTATTTT